This is a list of T cell receptor beta chains from one sample in a study of response to subunit inactivated influenza vaccine. TCRdb itself ran the RT-PCR reads through MiXCR, one entry per CDR3 protein. The data contain hundreds of thousands of distinct CDR3 sequences, 6% to 9% of them singletons. Sequenced here: PBMCs from blood, sampled less than 25 months after vaccination. The receptors here all came from a man in his fifties or sixties who received an inactivated influenza vaccine. The CDR3 runs from the conserved cysteine through the conserved F or W. The D gene is left open where the match is weak. Clone size is not always given. Where it is, it says once, few, many or a class for expanded clones.

TRBD2 NA TRBJ2-7 TRBV20-1 TGCAGTGCTAGAAGGGCTAGCGGGAGTGGCTACGAGCAGTACTTC CSARRASGSGYEQYF
TRBD2 few TRBJ2-1 TRBV3-1 TGTGCCAGCAGACCAGCGGGAAACAATGAGCAGTTCTTC CASRPAGNNEQFF
TRBD2 NA TRBJ2-7 TRBV24-1 TGTGCCACATCCGGGACTAGCGGGGGTTTCGAGCAGTACTTC CATSGTSGGFEQYF
NA few TRBJ2-3 TRBV6-1 TGTGCCAGCAGTGAACAGAGACGCACAGATACGCAGTATTTT CASSEQRRTDTQYF
NA few TRBJ2-5 TRBV12-3/TRBV12-4 TGTGCCAGCAGTTGGTATGGAAAAGAGACCCAGTACTTC CASSWYGKETQYF
NA many TRBJ2-2 TRBV3-1 TGTGCCAGCACCCCCCTGGGGACATCGAACACCGGGGAGCTGTTTTTT CASTPLGTSNTGELFF
TRBD1 many TRBJ2-7 TRBV7-2 TGTGCCAGCAGCTTAGGACACAGGGGTGGGGAGCAGTACTTC CASSLGHRGGEQYF
NA NA TRBJ1-5 TRBV18 TGTGCCAGCTCACCACGGGCCGCCCAGGGGTATCAGCCCCAGCATTTT CASSPRAAQGYQPQHF
TRBD1 few TRBJ1-4 TRBV9 TGTGCCAGCAGCACCCGGACAGGACGGGGGGAAAAACTGTTTTTT CASSTRTGRGEKLFF
NA many TRBJ1-6 TRBV3-1 TGTGCCAGCAGCCAAGATACCAGAGGGGCCCTCCACTTT CASSQDTRGALHF
NA NA TRBJ2-3 TRBV6-1 TGTGCCAGCCAAAGGAGGGGAGGCTACGGCACAGATACGCAGTATTTT CASQRRGGYGTDTQYF
NA many TRBJ2-1 TRBV20-1 TGCAGTGCCGACCAAGGGGCAGCGTGGAATGAGCAGTTCTTC CSADQGAAWNEQFF
NA few TRBJ2-7 TRBV20-1 TGCAGTGCTAGAGACCACCCCGACGAGGGGCCAATTTACTACGAGCAGTACTTC CSARDHPDEGPIYYEQYF
TRBD1 few TRBJ1-5 TRBV4-1 TGCGCCAGCAGCCAAACGGGACAGGCTAGCAATCAGCCCCAGCATTTT CASSQTGQASNQPQHF
NA NA TRBJ2-7 TRBV4-1 TGCGCCAGCAGCCAAGTCGGGGCCTCCTACGAGCAGTACTTC CASSQVGASYEQYF
NA few TRBJ2-1 TRBV5-1 TGCGCCAGCAGCGCCCTGCGAGGGCAAGATGAGCAGTTCTTC CASSALRGQDEQFF
TRBD2 NA TRBJ2-3 TRBV20-1 TGCAGTGGCTCCGGGACTAGCGGGAGGGCAGATACGCAGTATTTT CSGSGTSGRADTQYF
NA many TRBJ2-5 TRBV20-1 TGCAGTGCTAGCTTACAGGGTTTACGAGAGACCCAGTACTTC CSASLQGLRETQYF
TRBD1 NA TRBJ1-2 TRBV14 TGTGCCAGCAGCCAATTAACAGGGGCGCGGGTCTATGGCTACACCTTC CASSQLTGARVYGYTF
TRBD2 many TRBJ2-3 TRBV24-1 TGTGCCACCGGAGCGGGGGGCACAGATACGCAGTATTTT CATGAGGTDTQYF
NA NA TRBJ2-5 TRBV7-2 TGTGCCAGCAGCTTAGCGCAAGGGGCGTGGGAGACCCAGTACTTC CASSLAQGAWETQYF
TRBD2 NA TRBJ2-5 TRBV3-1 TGTGCCAGCAGCCATTCGCGGGGGGGAGAGACCCAGTACTTC CASSHSRGGETQYF
NA few TRBJ2-3 TRBV4-3 TGCGCCAGCAGCCAAGGGGCCCCAAGGGCGGCTAGCACAGATACGCAGTATTTT CASSQGAPRAASTDTQYF
TRBD2 NA TRBJ2-3 TRBV6-5 TGTGCCAGCAGTTACGGGGGACTAGCGGGAGCCACTAGCACAGATACGCAGTATTTT CASSYGGLAGATSTDTQYF
NA few TRBJ1-2 TRBV29-1 TGCAGCGTTGACGGAATCTATGGCTACACCTTC CSVDGIYGYTF
NA many TRBJ2-7 TRBV20-1 TGCAGTGCTAGAGACCCACGATCCCTTTCGGACACCCCCTACGAGCAGTACTTC CSARDPRSLSDTPYEQYF
NA many TRBJ2-3 TRBV5-1 TGCGCCAGCAGCTTGGGACAGAGCACAGATACGCAGTATTTT CASSLGQSTDTQYF
NA NA TRBJ2-5 TRBV6-5 TGTGCCAGCAGTTACTCTGTCCGGGGGCAGGCGGAGACCCAGTACTTC CASSYSVRGQAETQYF
TRBD1 few TRBJ1-5 TRBV20-1 TGCAGTGCGCAGGACAGGGGGCAAGGTTGGCAGCCCCAGCATTTT CSAQDRGQGWQPQHF
TRBD1 few TRBJ1-5 TRBV29-1 TGCAGCGTTGCTTTTACCGGGACAGGGAACAATCAGCCCCAGCATTTT CSVAFTGTGNNQPQHF
TRBD2 few TRBJ2-1 TRBV18 TGTGCCAGCTCAGTCGAGGGCGGGAGCAATGAGCAGTTCTTC CASSVEGGSNEQFF
TRBD2 few TRBJ2-3 TRBV7-3 TGTGCCAGCAGCATTCGACTAGCGAACACAGATACGCAGTATTTT CASSIRLANTDTQYF
NA NA TRBJ1-6 TRBV4-2 TGTGCCAGCAGCCAGCAAACAGGATATTCACCCCTCCACTTT CASSQQTGYSPLHF
TRBD1 NA TRBJ1-5 TRBV20-1 TGCAGTGCTAGAGACGAGGCAGGGGGCGCGGGTAGGCCCCAGCATTTT CSARDEAGGAGRPQHF
TRBD1 many TRBJ1-4 TRBV6-1 TGTGCCAGCAGAGAACAGGGGGCGGGGGAAAAACTGTTTTTT CASREQGAGEKLFF
NA few TRBJ2-1 TRBV20-1 TGCAGTGTCCCTCCCCCGGACAATGAGCAGTTCTTC CSVPPPDNEQFF
NA few TRBJ2-7 TRBV6-6 TGTGCCAGCAGCCCTAGGACGCCCTACGAGCAGTACTTC CASSPRTPYEQYF
NA few TRBJ1-5 TRBV4-2 TGTGCCACCAGTGATGGGGGCAATCAGCCCCAGCATTTT CATSDGGNQPQHF
TRBD2 few TRBJ2-3 TRBV7-2 TGTGCCAGCAGCGAGACTAGCGGGAGGTTCGGGGGAGATACGCAGTATTTT CASSETSGRFGGDTQYF
NA few TRBJ1-1 TRBV15 TGTGCCACCAGCAGAGATCGGGGGGCCACTGAAGCTTTCTTT CATSRDRGATEAFF
TRBD2 NA TRBJ2-5 TRBV20-1 TGCAGTGCTCCTTCCCGGTATGGCGGGGGAGGAGAGACCCAGTACTTC CSAPSRYGGGGETQYF
TRBD1 NA TRBJ2-1 TRBV27 TGTGCCAGCAGTACCCCTCCCAGACAGGGGTACAATGAGCAGTTCTTC CASSTPPRQGYNEQFF
NA few TRBJ2-3 TRBV7-9 TGTGCCAGCAGCTTAGTCCTGCCAGATACGCAGTATTTT CASSLVLPDTQYF
TRBD2 many TRBJ2-1 TRBV12-3/TRBV12-4 TGTGCCAGCAGCCCACTAGCGGGGGGCTACAATGAGCAGTTCTTC CASSPLAGGYNEQFF
TRBD2 NA TRBJ2-1 TRBV20-1 TGCAGTGCTCCTAGCGGGGGGGCATGGGACAATGAGCAGTTCTTC CSAPSGGAWDNEQFF
NA few TRBJ1-2 TRBV6-2/TRBV6-3 TGTATTACCAGCGGCGTCGGAGGCTACACCTTC CITSGVGGYTF
TRBD1 many TRBJ2-7 TRBV20-1 TGCAGTGCTCACAGGGGGATTTACGAGCAGTACTTC CSAHRGIYEQYF
NA many TRBJ2-1 TRBV7-2 TGTGCCAGCAGCTTAGCGGGGGGGCCGATTGAGCAGTTCTTC CASSLAGGPIEQFF
NA NA TRBJ2-1 TRBV11-2 TGTGCCAGCAGCTTAGGTCTAGCGTGGTGGTCGTCTAGTCGAAACAATGAGCAGTTCTTC CASSLGLAWWSSSRNNEQFF